The 26 T cell receptor beta chains presented below share a single source sample, sequenced in a study of T cells after yellow fever vaccination. One entry per CDR3 protein, called by TCRdb with MiXCR from the 5' RACE reads. The repertoire includes roughly 310,000 distinct CDR3 sequences, roughly 4% of them detected once, and around 22% sits in the top ten. The sample in question was PBMCs, obtained on the day of the yellow fever booster vaccination. These receptors came from a man aged 18 to 29 who received the YFV17D yellow fever vaccine.

This clonotype has just a few counts. The V gene is TRBV6-6, the J gene TRBJ2-1, with D possibly matching TRBD2 (7 bases). CDR3 length: 14 residues. CDR1 is MNHNY and CDR2 is SVGAGI in the germline V gene (reference sequence). The V end lost 7 bases, the J end lost 7 bases, and 17 bases lay between the germline ends. The CDR3 DNA is TGTGCCAGCACCCCCCCGGGGGGCGGGAATGAGCAGTTCTTC. Encoded protein: CASTPPGGGNEQFF.

This clonotype was seen at least ten times. The chain has TRBV5-6 and TRBJ2-5, with D possibly matching TRBD2 (5 bases). V dropped 2 bases and J dropped 4 bases, with 9 bases sitting between them. The germline CDR1 and CDR2 sequences are SGHDT and YYEEEE. The CDR3 is 13 residues long. In nucleotides, the CDR3 is TGTGCCAGCAGCTTCGGGGATGGAGAGACCCAGTACTTC. Protein: CASSFGDGETQYF.

This clonotype was seen many times. The junction does not match germline at one end; this may be a read error. The J gene is TRBJ2-2, the V gene TRBV20-1, with 7 bases lining up with TRBD1. Germline V lookup: CDR1 DFQATT, CDR2 SNEGSKA (reference sequence). This CDR3 spans 14 amino acids. CDR3 in amino acids: CSATEGAKTGELFF. CDR3 nucleotide sequence: TGCAGCGCCACCGAGGGGGCGAAAACCGGGGAGCTGTTTTTT.

A few counts support this clonotype. The rearrangement links TRBV5-1 to TRBJ1-1, with D unresolved. From germline, CDR1 is SGHRS and CDR2 YFSETQ. V was cut by 0 bases and J by 0 bases, with 9 bases left in between. The CDR3 covers 15 residues. CDR3 protein: CASSLGKKVNTEAFF. In DNA form, the CDR3 reads TGCGCCAGCAGCTTGGGGAAAAAGGTGAACACTGAAGCTTTCTTT.

This clonotype was counted many times. The chain recombines TRBV3-1 with TRBJ2-5, with a possible D match to TRBD1 (6 bases). The V gene's germline CDR1 is LGHDT and CDR2 YNNKEL (reference sequence). Trimming took 10 bases from V and 5 from J, leaving 17 bases between them. This CDR3 comprises 13 residues. CDR3 DNA: TGTGCCACCTCCTGGGGGCATGGGGAGACCCAGTACTTC. It translates to CATSWGHGETQYF.

This clonotype occurred a few times. The chain employs TRBV5-1 and TRBJ2-5; perhaps TRBD1 as D (7 bases). V was pared by 8 bases and J by 5 bases, with 16 bases between. The CDR3 extends over 13 amino acids. CDR1 is SGHRS and CDR2 is YFSETQ in the germline V gene. Written as DNA, the CDR3 is TGCGCCAGTCAGGAGGGGGCGGCTGAGACCCAGTACTTC. The encoded protein is CASQEGAAETQYF. Together with reference TRBV5-1 and TRBJ2-5, the CDR3 gives the full variable domain: KAGVTQTPRYLIKTRGQQVTLSCSPISGHRSVSWYQQTPGQGLQFLFEYFSETQRNKGNFPGRFSGRQFSNSRSEMNVSTLELGDSALYLCASQEGAAETQYFGPGTRLLVL.

This clonotype was picked up a small number of times. V usage is TRBV29-1 and J usage is TRBJ1-6; 11 bases line up with TRBD1. V trimming: 7 bases; J trimming: 7 bases; junction bases outside the gene matches: 6. The germline V gene has CDR1 SQVTM and CDR2 ANQGSEA. This CDR3 contains 14 residues. CDR3 bases: TGCAGCGGGAGGACAGGGGGCGAGAATTCACCCCTCCACTTT. It translates to CSGRTGGENSPLHF.

The V call is TRBV7-3, the J call TRBJ2-2; 8 bases align to TRBD1. From germline, CDR1 is SGHTA and CDR2 FQGTGA. V was pared by 4 bases and J by 6 bases, with 4 bases of the junction left unmatched. The CDR3 runs 14 residues. CDR3 DNA: TGTGCCAGCAGCTCGCAGACAGGGGCCGGGGAGCTGTTTTTT. It codes for CASSSQTGAGELFF. Drawing the rest from reference TRBV7-3 and TRBJ2-2, the complete variable domain is GAGVSQTPSNKVTEKGKYVELRCDPISGHTALYWYRQSLGQGPEFLIYFQGTGAADDSGLPNDRFFAVRPEGSVSTLKIQRTERGDSAVYLCASSSQTGAGELFFGEGSRLTVL.

This clonotype came up a few times. This chain connects TRBV7-2 to TRBJ1-2, with unresolved D. The V and J ends lost 6 bases and 2 bases respectively, with 19 bases between them. The germline V gene encodes CDR1 SGHTA and CDR2 FQGNSA. The CDR3 is 16 amino acids. The DNA for the CDR3 is TGTGCCAGCAGTTTCTCGGCTCGGGAGTTCAACTATGGCTACACCTTC. This translates into CASSFSAREFNYGYTF.

This clonotype was found many times. This rearrangement joins TRBV29-1 to TRBJ2-3; 7 positions agree with TRBD1. The CDR3 covers 14 residues. Germline CDR1 is SQVTM and CDR2 is ANQGSEA. The V and J ends lost 4 bases and 1 base, in that order; junction bases with no gene match: 5. The CDR3 spells CSVATGTRTDTQYF. The CDR3 coding sequence is TGCAGCGTTGCGACAGGGACCCGCACAGATACGCAGTATTTT.

The CDR3: CASSLSGGASTDTQYF. The CDR3 bases are TGTGCCAGCAGCCTTAGCGGGGGGGCCAGTACAGATACGCAGTATTTT. The chain has TRBV7-2 and TRBJ2-3; 11 bases align to TRBD2. The germline CDR1 and CDR2 sequences are SGHTA and FQGNSA. Trimming took 5 bases from V and 3 from J; bases not matched to a gene: 7. The CDR3 covers 16 residues.

In its sample, this clonotype was seen a few times. The rearrangement joins TRBV19 to TRBJ1-2, with a weak D call TRBD1 (5 bases). Trimming took 11 bases from V and 1 from J, leaving 23 bases between them. Germline CDR1 is LNHDA and CDR2 is SQIVND (reference sequence). The CDR3 has 16 amino acids. CDR3 in amino acids: CASNEGPESRNYGYTF. CDR3 sequence (DNA): TGTGCCTCGAATGAGGGACCTGAATCTCGTAACTATGGCTACACCTTC.

The gene calls are TRBV10-3 and TRBJ1-2; the D gene is possibly TRBD1 (5 bases). In germline, CDR1 is ENHRY, CDR2 SYGVKD. CDR3 length: 15 residues. V gave up 3 bases and J gave up 1 base, with 12 bases separating them. CDR3 DNA sequence: TGTGCCATCAGTGACCCGGGGCTGGGTAACTATGGCTACACCTTC. Amino acid sequence: CAISDPGLGNYGYTF.

This clonotype occurred many times. The chain carries TRBV10-3 and TRBJ1-1; D possibly corresponds to TRBD1 (5 bases). CDR1 and CDR2 (germline): ENHRY, SYGVKD. V shed 4 bases and J shed 8 bases, with 14 bases lying between them. This CDR3 region has 13 residues. CDR3 sequence: CAISGNRDGEAFF. The DNA of the CDR3 is TGTGCCATCAGTGGGAACCGGGACGGAGAAGCTTTCTTT.

This clonotype was seen a handful of times. The chain couples TRBV18 to TRBJ2-1; TRBD2 agrees at 7 bases. Germline lookup yields CDR1 KGHSH and CDR2 LQKENI. The CDR3 is made up of 15 amino acids. J lost 5 bases, V lost 1 base, and 5 bases had no gene match. The CDR3 sequence is CASSPLTSPNNEQFF. For the CDR3, the DNA is TGTGCCAGCTCACCACTGACTAGCCCCAACAATGAGCAGTTCTTC.

This clonotype was found a few times. The chain employs TRBV9 and TRBJ2-6; D unclear. Germline V gene sequence: CDR1 SGDLS, CDR2 YYNGEE. CDR3 size: 14 residues. V shed 0 bases and J shed 2 bases, with 3 bases lying between them. The CDR3 sequence: CASSVETGANVLTF. The CDR3 DNA is TGTGCCAGCAGCGTAGAGACTGGGGCCAACGTCCTGACTTTC.

The rearrangement uses TRBV5-1 and TRBJ2-7; possibly TRBD2 for D (5 bases). The CDR3 consists of 11 residues. Germline loops: CDR1 SGHRS, CDR2 YFSETQ. V dropped 5 bases and J dropped 6 bases, with 9 bases sitting between them. The CDR3 region is CASRDFSEQYF. In DNA form, the CDR3 reads TGCGCCAGCAGGGACTTTTCCGAGCAGTACTTC.

This clonotype appeared a few times. This chain joins TRBV6-5 and TRBJ1-4; 11 nucleotides align to TRBD1. V trimming: 6 bases; J trimming: 8 bases; junction bases outside the gene matches: 8. The germline V gene has CDR1 MNHEY and CDR2 SVGAGI. CDR3 length: 15 amino acids. CDR3 region: CASRGQGAVAEKLFF. CDR3 bases: TGTGCCAGCAGAGGACAGGGGGCGGTTGCCGAAAAACTGTTTTTT.

The CDR3 is CASSFPPAVDYNSPLHF. The CDR3 DNA reads TGTGCCAGCAGTTTTCCCCCGGCGGTTGACTATAATTCACCCCTCCACTTT. The chain has TRBV28 and TRBJ1-6; D not certain. The CDR3 has 17 amino acids. Trimming removed 3 bases at V and 3 bases at J, with 15 bases between. Germline CDR1 and CDR2: MDHEN and SYDVKM.

This chain uses TRBV7-9 with TRBJ1-2, with TRBD1 matching over 7 bases. The CDR3 loop spans 17 amino acids. CDR1 and CDR2 from the germline V gene are SEHNR and FQNEAQ (reference sequence). With 4 bases clipped from V and 2 bases from J, the junction kept 13 bases outside the gene matches. CDR3 sequence (DNA): TGTGCCAGCAGCTCCAATGCCTTCAGGGGGGACAACTATGGCTACACCTTC. The encoded protein is CASSSNAFRGDNYGYTF.

There are many counts of this clonotype. The genes are TRBV7-6 and TRBJ2-7; a weak D match, TRBD2 (5 bases). This CDR3 spans 15 amino acids. The germline CDR1 and CDR2 sequences are SGHVS and FNYEAQ. The V and J ends lost 1 base and 3 bases respectively, with 13 bases between them. The CDR3 sequence: CASSLEGSGIYEQYV. CDR3 in DNA: TGTGCCAGCAGCTTAGAGGGCAGCGGCATCTACGAGCAGTACGTC.

This clonotype has a count of ten or more. The J gene is TRBJ2-5, the V gene TRBV5-1; 9 bases line up with TRBD2. CDR1 is SGHRS, CDR2 YFSETQ, per germline. The CDR3 length is 15 residues. V was clipped by 4 bases and J by 5 bases; unmatched bases: 9. CDR3 nucleotides: TGCGCCAGCAGCCCGGGACTAGCTGACTTGGAGACCCAGTACTTC. It encodes CASSPGLADLETQYF. The full variable domain, in which reference TRBV5-1 and TRBJ2-5 provide the parts outside the CDR3, is KAGVTQTPRYLIKTRGQQVTLSCSPISGHRSVSWYQQTPGQGLQFLFEYFSETQRNKGNFPGRFSGRQFSNSRSEMNVSTLELGDSALYLCASSPGLADLETQYFGPGTRLLVL.

The chain combines TRBV12-3 or TRBV12-4 with TRBJ1-5, with 7 bases identical to TRBD1. The J segment lost 6 bases and the V segment lost 3 bases, leaving 2 bases of the junction unmatched. This CDR3 region has 13 residues. CDR3 protein: CASSFRGLQPQHF. The CDR3 coding sequence is TGTGCCAGCAGTTTTAGGGGGCTTCAGCCCCAGCATTTT.

This clonotype showed up just a few times. The V call is TRBV28, the J call TRBJ2-2; D not certain. The V end lost 9 bases, the J end lost 1 base, and 12 bases lay between the germline ends. Germline loops: CDR1 MDHEN, CDR2 SYDVKM. This CDR3 region has 14 residues. CDR3 in amino acids: CASETDLNTGELFF. CDR3 coding DNA: TGTGCCAGTGAGACCGATCTGAACACCGGGGAGCTGTTTTTT.

This clonotype has more than one count but fewer than ten. The genes are TRBV19 and TRBJ1-2, with 11 bases that match TRBD1. This CDR3 is built from 14 residues. CDR1 is LNHDA and CDR2 is SQIVND in the germline V gene (reference sequence). V shed 6 bases and J 7 bases; nucleotides not matched to a gene: 7. DNA of the CDR3: TGTGCCAGTAGCCGGGACAGGGGGAATACTGGCTACACCTTC. As protein: CASSRDRGNTGYTF.

This clonotype was detected only a few times. The V gene is TRBV9, the J gene TRBJ1-4, with 7 bases lining up with TRBD1. This CDR3 contains 13 residues. CDR1 SGDLS and CDR2 YYNGEE come from the germline V gene. V shed 4 bases and J 10 bases; nucleotides not matched to a gene: 7. The CDR3 nucleotides are TGTGCCAGCAGCCCAGGGGGGACGTCAAAACTGTTTTTT. This codes for CASSPGGTSKLFF.